This TCR beta chain is from a study of cytomegalovirus exposure and HLA in healthy donors. General observations from the study: A previous analysis found most TCR beta V segments productive roughly 87% or roughly 30% of the time.

The primer mix had 60 Vbeta and 13 Jbeta primers. TCRdb keeps only in-frame clones here, not all; method: immunoSEQ multiplex PCR. The sample lists approximately 130,000 clones, roughly 9% occurring once. As concerns this clone: Its cognate antigen is unknown.

This CDR3 contains 11 residues. Trimming removed 10 bases from V and 2 bases from J, with 8 bases in between. Germline V lookup: CDR1 ENHRY, CDR2 SYGVKD. The chain couples TRBV10-3 to TRBJ1-1; D is ambiguous. Specimen: PBMCs. The clonotype originates from a woman between 40 and 50 years old in good health and CMV-seropositive. The CDR3 reads CASRGNTEAFF. CDR3 coding DNA: TGTGCCAGCCGGGGAAACACTGAAGCTTTCTTT.